The sequence of this TCR beta chain was determined in a study of CD8+ T cells in alopecia areata. The CDR3 extends over 12 amino acids. Trimming took off 2 bases at V and 3 bases at J, with 4 bases between the two ends. The treatment was: oral pan-JAK inhibitor, 5-10 mg twice daily. Extraction and reverse transcription of RNA yielded cDNA as the sequencing template. Using immunoSEQ multiplex PCR, the repertoire was profiled, and TCRdb retains in-frame clones only, with some absent. Of approximately 160,000 clones listed, approximately 60% are singletons. The V call is TRBV6-7, the J call TRBJ1-2; D remains ambiguous. TRBV6-7 is an open reading frame, and its role is uncertain. The sample was CD4+ T cells sorted from blood, taken at week 24, from a patient treated with tofacitinib. The clonotype originates from a human donor with alopecia areata. The DNA for the CDR3 is TGTGCCAGCAGTTACAGGGACTATGGCTACACCTTC. It translates to CASSYRDYGYTF.